Listed below are T cell receptor beta chains from one sample, sequenced in a study of human T cells and chemical hapten exposure. Using its own MiXCR run on the RACE reads, TCRdb lists one record per CDR3 protein. Of 150,000 to 200,000 distinct CDR3 sequences listed, about 22% are singletons. The sequencing here drew on whole blood, taken in connection with sensitization to the hapten diphenylcyclopropenone (DPC). Receptors were obtained from a woman between 35 and 50 years old with alopecia areata. Some clones in this sample may be carry-over from other donors' samples. CDR3s include the opening cysteine and the closing phenylalanine or tryptophan. The D gene is left open where the match is weak. The size of a clone is reported for some rows only, either as once, few or many, or as a class for expanded clones.

v_gene: TRBV29-1; abundance: few; j_gene: TRBJ2-3; d_gene: TRBD2; CDR3nt: TGCAGCGTTGAGCCACTAGCGGAGGGCACAGATACGCAGTATTTT; CDR3aa: CSVEPLAEGTDTQYF
v_gene: TRBV6-2/TRBV6-3; abundance: few; j_gene: TRBJ2-7; d_gene: NA; CDR3nt: TGTGCCAGCAGTCGCCCCACCCAGACTACCTACGAGCAGTACTTC; CDR3aa: CASSRPTQTTYEQYF
v_gene: TRBV6-5; abundance: NA; j_gene: TRBJ1-3; d_gene: NA; CDR3nt: TGTGCCAGCAGTTGGACGGTGGGCTACTCTGGAAACACCATATATTTT; CDR3aa: CASSWTVGYSGNTIYF
v_gene: TRBV6-5; abundance: NA; j_gene: TRBJ2-5; d_gene: NA; CDR3nt: TGTGCCAGCAGCCCCCGTACAGTTCAAGAGACCCAGTACTTC; CDR3aa: CASSPRTVQETQYF
v_gene: TRBV28; abundance: NA; j_gene: TRBJ2-1; d_gene: TRBD1; CDR3nt: TGTGCCAGCAGTTTATGGACGGGGGAGTGGGACAGGATAAGCAATGAGCAGTTCTTC; CDR3aa: CASSLWTGEWDRISNEQFF
v_gene: TRBV9; abundance: few; j_gene: TRBJ2-5; d_gene: NA; CDR3nt: TGTGCCAGCAGCGTAGCAGGGGGACTCCAAGAGACCCAGTACTTC; CDR3aa: CASSVAGGLQETQYF
v_gene: TRBV29-1; abundance: few; j_gene: TRBJ2-4; d_gene: NA; CDR3nt: TGCAGCGTTGAATCAGGGGCAGCCAAAAACATTCAGTACTTC; CDR3aa: CSVESGAAKNIQYF
v_gene: TRBV28; abundance: NA; j_gene: TRBJ1-5; d_gene: TRBD1; CDR3nt: TGTGCCGGCAGTTCCGGACAGGGCCCCCGGGATCAGCCCCAGCATTTT; CDR3aa: CAGSSGQGPRDQPQHF
v_gene: TRBV7-2; abundance: NA; j_gene: TRBJ1-3; d_gene: NA; CDR3nt: TGTGCCAGCAGCCCCACCGGGACACTCTCTGGAAACACCATATATTTT; CDR3aa: CASSPTGTLSGNTIYF
v_gene: TRBV10-3; abundance: NA; j_gene: TRBJ2-1; d_gene: NA; CDR3nt: TGTGCCATCAGTGTTACCATAGGGGGTGGTGGAAATGAGCAGTTCTTC; CDR3aa: CAISVTIGGGGNEQFF
v_gene: TRBV18; abundance: NA; j_gene: TRBJ1-4; d_gene: NA; CDR3nt: TGTGCCAGCTCACCTCGGACCGTTGCAACTAATGAAAAACTGTTTTTT; CDR3aa: CASSPRTVATNEKLFF
v_gene: TRBV20-1; abundance: NA; j_gene: TRBJ2-1; d_gene: NA; CDR3nt: TGCAGTGCTAGAGGCGCATACAATGAGCAGTTCTTC; CDR3aa: CSARGAYNEQFF
v_gene: TRBV12-3/TRBV12-4; abundance: NA; j_gene: TRBJ2-7; d_gene: NA; CDR3nt: TGTGCCAGCAGTTTACCCCCCCCCCCCTACGAGCAGTACTTC; CDR3aa: CASSLPPPPYEQYF
v_gene: TRBV5-1; abundance: few; j_gene: TRBJ2-3; d_gene: NA; CDR3nt: TGCGCCAGCAGCTTGTCGGATTCAGATACGCAGTATTTT; CDR3aa: CASSLSDSDTQYF
v_gene: TRBV20-1; abundance: few; j_gene: TRBJ2-1; d_gene: TRBD2; CDR3nt: TGCAGTGCCGCAGACCTCCTAGCGGACGAACCATCCTACAATGAGCAGTTCTTC; CDR3aa: CSAADLLADEPSYNEQFF
v_gene: TRBV6-5; abundance: once; j_gene: TRBJ2-6; d_gene: NA; CDR3nt: TGTGCCAGCAGTAAAGTCAGCTCTGGGGCCAACGTCCTGACTTTC; CDR3aa: CASSKVSSGANVLTF
v_gene: TRBV19; abundance: NA; j_gene: TRBJ2-1; d_gene: NA; CDR3nt: TGTGCCAGTAGTATTGGTCTAGCAAACGGAAATGAGCAGTTCTTC; CDR3aa: CASSIGLANGNEQFF
v_gene: TRBV20-1; abundance: NA; j_gene: TRBJ2-7; d_gene: NA; CDR3nt: TGCAGTGCTAGGGGAGCTTTTACCGGGGCTAGCGAGTACTTC; CDR3aa: CSARGAFTGASEYF
v_gene: TRBV7-2; abundance: NA; j_gene: TRBJ1-5; d_gene: TRBD1; CDR3nt: TGTGCCAGCAGCCCCCAGACAGGGGGCCGTCAGCCCCAGCATTTT; CDR3aa: CASSPQTGGRQPQHF
v_gene: TRBV5-5; abundance: few; j_gene: TRBJ2-3; d_gene: NA; CDR3nt: TGTGCCAGCAGCTTGGTCGCAGGGGACCCAGATACGCAGTATTTT; CDR3aa: CASSLVAGDPDTQYF
v_gene: TRBV7-2; abundance: few; j_gene: TRBJ1-1; d_gene: NA; CDR3nt: TGTGCCAGCAGCTTAGCGATTGGGTTTGAGGCTTTCTTT; CDR3aa: CASSLAIGFEAFF
v_gene: TRBV5-1; abundance: many; j_gene: TRBJ2-6; d_gene: NA; CDR3nt: TGCGCCAGCAGCTTGCAAGGAGTTGGGGCCAACGTCCTGACTTTC; CDR3aa: CASSLQGVGANVLTF
v_gene: TRBV3-2; abundance: many; j_gene: TRBJ2-1; d_gene: NA; CDR3nt: TGTGCCAGCAGCCCTAGCGCTAGCTCCTACAATGAGCAGTTCTTC; CDR3aa: CASSPSASSYNEQFF
v_gene: TRBV24-1; abundance: NA; j_gene: TRBJ1-5; d_gene: NA; CDR3nt: TGTGCCACCCAGGGAAACAATCAGCCCCAGCATTTT; CDR3aa: CATQGNNQPQHF
v_gene: TRBV6-1; abundance: few; j_gene: TRBJ2-3; d_gene: NA; CDR3nt: TGTGCCAGCAGCACCGAACTAGGGGGTACAGATACGCAGTATTTT; CDR3aa: CASSTELGGTDTQYF
v_gene: TRBV12-3/TRBV12-4; abundance: NA; j_gene: TRBJ1-2; d_gene: NA; CDR3nt: TGTGCCAGCAGTTCCCTCCCTGGGGGCTACACCTTC; CDR3aa: CASSSLPGGYTF
v_gene: TRBV5-6; abundance: few; j_gene: TRBJ1-4; d_gene: NA; CDR3nt: TGTGCCAGCAGCTCGGCGGGACGGGTTAATGAAAAACTGTTTTTT; CDR3aa: CASSSAGRVNEKLFF
v_gene: TRBV24-1; abundance: many; j_gene: TRBJ2-5; d_gene: TRBD2; CDR3nt: TGTGCCACCGGAGGACTAGCGGGAGGGCCGGAGACCCAGTACTTC; CDR3aa: CATGGLAGGPETQYF
v_gene: TRBV11-2; abundance: few; j_gene: TRBJ2-7; d_gene: TRBD1; CDR3nt: TGTGCCAGCAGCTTGAACGTAGGACAGGGAGGAAAGTACTTC; CDR3aa: CASSLNVGQGGKYF